This passage covers 13 T cell receptor beta chains from one sample sequenced in a study of CD8 T cells in ankylosing spondylitis. Notes on the study in general: Characteristic of ankylosing spondylitis blood, it appeared, was a TCR beta motif comprising about eight highly homologous variants.

A single record per CDR3 protein comes from TCRdb applying MiXCR to the 5' RACE reads. The table records under 950,000 distinct CDR3 sequences, 19% of them present only once. No antigen has been assigned to these receptors. Sequenced input: blood, either unsorted or a sorted T cell fraction (not recorded which). The source is a male donor with ankylosing spondylitis.

This clonotype was observed many times. This chain joins TRBV4-1 and TRBJ1-4; TRBD1 matches at 9 bases. Germline lookup yields CDR1 MGHRA and CDR2 YSYEKL. The CDR3 sequence is 16 residues long. Germline trimming cut 4 bases from V and 7 bases from J; bases unmatched to any gene: 10. CDR3 sequence reads: CASSPGEGTGREKLFF. CDR3 sequence (DNA): TGCGCCAGCAGCCCCGGGGAAGGGACAGGGCGTGAAAAACTGTTTTTT.

This clonotype was seen a handful of times. The chain uses TRBV29-1 and TRBJ2-1; TRBD1 is a possible D gene (5 bases). CDR3 length equals 15 residues. V lost 0 bases and J lost 0, with 9 bases in between. Germline lookup yields CDR1 SQVTM and CDR2 ANQGSEA. The CDR3 DNA reads TGCAGCGTTGAAGATCCAGGGATCTCCTACAATGAGCAGTTCTTC. Encoded protein: CSVEDPGISYNEQFF.

This clonotype was seen more than once but under ten times. This chain uses TRBV5-5 with TRBJ2-2; 8 bases line up with TRBD1. Per germline, CDR1 SGHKS and CDR2 YYEKEE (reference sequence). The CDR3 sequence is 18 residues long. The V and J ends lost 0 bases and 2 bases, in that order; junction bases with no gene match: 9. The CDR3 region is CASSLAPRTGRNTGELFF. The CDR3, as DNA: TGTGCCAGCAGCTTGGCCCCGAGGACAGGGCGTAACACCGGGGAGCTGTTTTTT.

This clonotype was counted between two and nine times. The chain carries TRBV28 and TRBJ2-7, with TRBD2 identical over 7 bases. V shed 2 bases and J 0 bases; nucleotides not matched to a gene: 4. The CDR3 spans 15 residues. Germline V CDR1 and CDR2: MDHEN, SYDVKM. CDR3 sequence: CASSLVGGNSYEQYF. CDR3 in DNA: TGTGCCAGCAGTTTAGTCGGGGGGAACTCCTACGAGCAGTACTTC.

The rearrangement uses TRBV6-1 and TRBJ2-3; D call uncertain. From germline, CDR1 is MNHNS and CDR2 SASEGT. The CDR3 has 17 amino acids. Trimming removed 6 bases at V and 0 bases at J, with 19 bases between. CDR3 sequence reads: CASSRLGLAGSTDTQYF. CDR3 in DNA: TGTGCCAGCAGCCGCCTGGGTCTGGCAGGCAGCACAGATACGCAGTATTTT.

Only a few counts were recorded for this clonotype. The CDR3 here is CAISGQGLDTQYF. CDR3 sequence (DNA): TGTGCCATCAGTGGGCAGGGGTTAGATACGCAGTATTTT. The chain carries TRBV10-3 and TRBJ2-3; D might be TRBD1 (6 bases). Germline V CDR1 and CDR2: ENHRY, SYGVKD. Between the trimmed V and J ends, which lost 4 bases and 5 bases, there was a span of 10 bases. The CDR3 spans 13 residues.

The V and J genes are TRBV7-2 and TRBJ1-2; D call uncertain. CDR3 length: 15 residues. Germline V CDR1 and CDR2: SGHTA, FQGNSA. Trimming removed 5 bases from V and 3 bases from J, with 16 bases in between. Here the CDR3 DNA reads TGTGCCAGCAGCGCTTCAGGAAAGCCGGACTATGGCTACACCTTC. This sequence encodes CASSASGKPDYGYTF.

Many counts were recorded for this clonotype. The gene calls are TRBV12-3 or TRBV12-4 and TRBJ1-1, with D maybe TRBD1 (5 bases). There are 14 residues in the CDR3. V was pared by 6 bases and J by 2 bases, with 13 bases between. This chain's CDR3 is CASRPGTANTEAFF. The CDR3 bases are TGTGCCAGCAGACCCGGGACGGCAAACACTGAAGCTTTCTTT.

This clonotype has just a few counts. J is TRBJ2-7 and V is TRBV28; D gene uncertain. Trimming took 6 bases from V and 6 from J, leaving 15 bases between them. This CDR3 has 13 residues. Per the germline V gene, CDR1 is MDHEN and CDR2 is SYDVKM. CDR3 nucleotide sequence: TGTGCCAGCAGCTATCAAGGTCCAGTCGAGCAGTACTTC. Amino acids: CASSYQGPVEQYF.

This chain connects TRBV12-3 or TRBV12-4 to TRBJ1-6, with TRBD1 matching 8 bases. The V gene end was trimmed by 4 bases and the J gene end by 9 bases; junction bases not matched to a gene: 8. CDR3 size: 15 residues. In DNA form, the CDR3 reads TGTGCCAGCAGTTCCCGACAGGGGAAGGGTTCACCCCTCCACTTT. Translated, it gives CASSSRQGKGSPLHF.

DNA of the CDR3: TGTGCCAGCAGGCAGGGCGGTAGTCAGCCCCAGCATTTT. Residues: CASRQGGSQPQHF. This sequence joins TRBV12-3 or TRBV12-4 and TRBJ1-5, with TRBD1 as a possible D gene (5 bases). Trimming removed 6 bases from V and 6 bases from J, with 12 bases in between. The CDR3 extends over 13 amino acids.

The chain is built from TRBV6-4 and TRBJ2-7, with D hard to call. CDR3 length: 14 residues. Germline loops: CDR1 MRHNA, CDR2 SNTAGT. V was cut by 6 bases and J by 3 bases, with 15 bases left in between. The CDR3 here is CASRSDTESYEQYF. The CDR3 bases are TGTGCCAGCAGGAGTGACACAGAAAGCTACGAGCAGTACTTC.

This clonotype showed up just a few times. This chain joins TRBV29-1 and TRBJ2-7; TRBD1 aligns across 8 bases. CDR1 and CDR2 (germline): SQVTM, ANQGSEA. V lost 7 bases, J lost 7 bases, and 9 bases stayed unmatched. The CDR3 loop spans 12 amino acids. The DNA of the CDR3 is TGCAGCGCCGGCCGGACAGGGTGGGAGCAGTACTTC. This gives the protein CSAGRTGWEQYF.